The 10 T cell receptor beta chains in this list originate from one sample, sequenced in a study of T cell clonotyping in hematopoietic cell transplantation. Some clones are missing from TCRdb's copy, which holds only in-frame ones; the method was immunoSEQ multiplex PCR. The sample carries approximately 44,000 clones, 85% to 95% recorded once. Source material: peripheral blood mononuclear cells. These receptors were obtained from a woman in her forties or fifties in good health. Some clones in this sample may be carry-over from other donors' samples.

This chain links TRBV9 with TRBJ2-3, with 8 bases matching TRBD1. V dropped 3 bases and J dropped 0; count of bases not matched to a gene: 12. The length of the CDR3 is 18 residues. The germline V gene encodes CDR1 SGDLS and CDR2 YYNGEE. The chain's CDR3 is CASSDSALTGASTDTQYF. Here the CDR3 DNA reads TGTGCCAGCAGCGATTCGGCGCTGACAGGGGCGAGCACAGATACGCAGTATTTT.

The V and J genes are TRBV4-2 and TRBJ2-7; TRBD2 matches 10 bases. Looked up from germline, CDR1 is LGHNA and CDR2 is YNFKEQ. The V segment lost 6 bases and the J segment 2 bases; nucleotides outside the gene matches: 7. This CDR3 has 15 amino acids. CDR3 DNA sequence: TGTGCCAGCAGTTACTCTAGCGGGGGAACCTACGAGCAGTACTTC. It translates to CASSYSSGGTYEQYF.

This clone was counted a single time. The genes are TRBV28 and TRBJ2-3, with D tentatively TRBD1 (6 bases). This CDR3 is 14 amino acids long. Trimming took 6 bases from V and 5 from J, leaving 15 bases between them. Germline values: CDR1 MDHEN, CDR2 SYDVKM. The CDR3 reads CASSKAGTQDTQYF. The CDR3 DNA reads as TGTGCCAGCAGCAAGGCCGGGACACAAGATACGCAGTATTTT.

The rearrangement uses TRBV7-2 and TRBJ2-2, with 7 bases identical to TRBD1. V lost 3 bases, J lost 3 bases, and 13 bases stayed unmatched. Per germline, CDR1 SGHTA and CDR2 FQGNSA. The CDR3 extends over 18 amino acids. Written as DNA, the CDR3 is TGTGCCAGCAGCTTTTTCCGGACAGGTCTCGGTGACACCGGGGAGCTGTTTTTT. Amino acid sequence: CASSFFRTGLGDTGELFF.

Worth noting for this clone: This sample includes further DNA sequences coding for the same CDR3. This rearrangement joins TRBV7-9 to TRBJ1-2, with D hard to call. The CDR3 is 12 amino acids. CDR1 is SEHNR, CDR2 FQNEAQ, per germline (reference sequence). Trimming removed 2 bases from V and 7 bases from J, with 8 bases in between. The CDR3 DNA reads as TGTGCCAGCAGCTTAAATCCAGGTGGCTACACCTTC. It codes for CASSLNPGGYTF.

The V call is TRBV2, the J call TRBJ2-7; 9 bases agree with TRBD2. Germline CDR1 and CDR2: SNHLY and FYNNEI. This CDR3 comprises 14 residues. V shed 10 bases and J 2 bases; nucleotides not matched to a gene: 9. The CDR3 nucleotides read TGTGCCACCGACCTAGCGGGGTCGCCCTACGAGCAGTACTTC. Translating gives CATDLAGSPYEQYF.

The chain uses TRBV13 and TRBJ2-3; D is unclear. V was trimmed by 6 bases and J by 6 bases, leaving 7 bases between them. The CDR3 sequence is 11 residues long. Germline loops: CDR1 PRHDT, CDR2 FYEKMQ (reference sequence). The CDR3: CASSISDTQYF. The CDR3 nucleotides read TGTGCCAGCAGTATATCCGATACGCAGTATTTT.

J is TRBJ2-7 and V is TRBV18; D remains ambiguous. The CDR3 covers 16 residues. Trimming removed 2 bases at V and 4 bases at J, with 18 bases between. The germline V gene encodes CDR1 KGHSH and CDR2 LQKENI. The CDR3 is CASSPGSHSTPYEQYF. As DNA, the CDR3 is TGTGCCAGCTCACCAGGATCTCACTCGACACCTTACGAGCAGTACTTC.

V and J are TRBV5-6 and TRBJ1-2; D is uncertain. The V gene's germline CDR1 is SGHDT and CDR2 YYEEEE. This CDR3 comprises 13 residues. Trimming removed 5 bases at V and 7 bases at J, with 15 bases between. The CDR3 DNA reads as TGTGCCAGCAGGGCTGGGAGCTACAGTGGCTACACCTTC. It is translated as CASRAGSYSGYTF.

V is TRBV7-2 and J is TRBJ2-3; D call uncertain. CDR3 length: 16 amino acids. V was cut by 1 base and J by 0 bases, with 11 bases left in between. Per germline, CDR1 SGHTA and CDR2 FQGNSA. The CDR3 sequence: CASSLVVRSSTDTQYF. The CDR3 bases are TGTGCCAGCAGCTTAGTCGTCCGGTCTAGCACAGATACGCAGTATTTT.